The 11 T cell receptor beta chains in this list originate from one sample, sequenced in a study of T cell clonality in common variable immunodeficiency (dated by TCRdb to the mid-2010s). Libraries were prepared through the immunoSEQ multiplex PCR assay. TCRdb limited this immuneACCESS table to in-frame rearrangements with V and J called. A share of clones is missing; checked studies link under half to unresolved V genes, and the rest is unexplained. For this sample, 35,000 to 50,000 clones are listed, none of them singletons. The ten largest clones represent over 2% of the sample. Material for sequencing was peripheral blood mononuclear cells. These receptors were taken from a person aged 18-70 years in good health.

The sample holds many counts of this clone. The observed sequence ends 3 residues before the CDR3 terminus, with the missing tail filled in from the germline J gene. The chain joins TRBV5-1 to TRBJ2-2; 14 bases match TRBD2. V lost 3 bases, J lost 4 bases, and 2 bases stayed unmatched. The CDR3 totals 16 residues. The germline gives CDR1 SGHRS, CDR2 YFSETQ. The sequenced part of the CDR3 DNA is TGCGCCAGCAGCTCCGGACTAGCGGGAGGCACCGGGGAG. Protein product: CASSSGLAGGTGE. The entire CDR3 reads CASSSGLAGGTGELFF.

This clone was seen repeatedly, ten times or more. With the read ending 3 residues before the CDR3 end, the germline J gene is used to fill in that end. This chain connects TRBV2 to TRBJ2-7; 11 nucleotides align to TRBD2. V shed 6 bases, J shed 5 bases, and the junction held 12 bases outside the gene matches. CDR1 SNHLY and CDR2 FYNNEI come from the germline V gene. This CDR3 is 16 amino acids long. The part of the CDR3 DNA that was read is TGTGCCAGCAGACCTATAGCGGGAGGGCCGAAGAACGAG. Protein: CASRPIAGGPKNE. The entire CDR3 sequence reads CASRPIAGGPKNEQYF.

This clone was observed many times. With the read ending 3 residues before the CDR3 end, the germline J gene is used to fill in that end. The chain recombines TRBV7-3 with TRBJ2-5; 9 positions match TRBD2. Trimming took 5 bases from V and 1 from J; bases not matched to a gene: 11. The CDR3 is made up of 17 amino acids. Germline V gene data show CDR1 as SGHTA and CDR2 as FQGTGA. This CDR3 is CASSPGTSGRLQETQYF. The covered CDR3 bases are TGTGCCAGCAGCCCAGGTACAAGCGGGAGGCTCCAAGAGACC.

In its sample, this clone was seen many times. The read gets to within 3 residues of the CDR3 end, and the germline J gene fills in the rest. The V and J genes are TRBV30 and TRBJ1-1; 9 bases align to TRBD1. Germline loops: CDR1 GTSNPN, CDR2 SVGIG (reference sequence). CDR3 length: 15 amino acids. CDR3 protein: CAWSVPETGGKEAFF. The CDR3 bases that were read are TGTGCCTGGAGTGTACCCGAGACAGGGGGAAAAGAA.

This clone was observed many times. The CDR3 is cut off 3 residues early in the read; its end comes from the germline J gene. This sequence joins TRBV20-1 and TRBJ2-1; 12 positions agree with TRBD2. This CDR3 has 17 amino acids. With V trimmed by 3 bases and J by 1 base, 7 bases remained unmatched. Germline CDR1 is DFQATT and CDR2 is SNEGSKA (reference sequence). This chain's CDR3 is CSARPSGGAGSYNEQFF. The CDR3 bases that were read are TGCAGTGCTAGGCCTAGCGGGGGGGCCGGTTCCTACAATGAG.

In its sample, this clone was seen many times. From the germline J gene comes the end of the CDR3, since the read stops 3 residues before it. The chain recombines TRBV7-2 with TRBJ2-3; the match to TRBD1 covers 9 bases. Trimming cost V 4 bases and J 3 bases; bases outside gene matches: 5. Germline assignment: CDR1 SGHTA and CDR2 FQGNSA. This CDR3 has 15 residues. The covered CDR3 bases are TGTGCCAGCAGCTCCTACAGGGGGCTGACAGATACG. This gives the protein CASSSYRGLTDT. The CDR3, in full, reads CASSSYRGLTDTQYF.

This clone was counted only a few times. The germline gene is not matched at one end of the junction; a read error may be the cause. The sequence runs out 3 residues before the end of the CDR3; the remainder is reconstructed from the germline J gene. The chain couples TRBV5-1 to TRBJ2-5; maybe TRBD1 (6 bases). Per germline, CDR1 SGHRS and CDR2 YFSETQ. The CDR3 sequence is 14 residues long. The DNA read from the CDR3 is TGCGCCAGCAGCTTGCAGGACAGAGAAGATACC. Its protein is CASSLQDREDT. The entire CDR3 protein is CASSLQDREDTQYF.

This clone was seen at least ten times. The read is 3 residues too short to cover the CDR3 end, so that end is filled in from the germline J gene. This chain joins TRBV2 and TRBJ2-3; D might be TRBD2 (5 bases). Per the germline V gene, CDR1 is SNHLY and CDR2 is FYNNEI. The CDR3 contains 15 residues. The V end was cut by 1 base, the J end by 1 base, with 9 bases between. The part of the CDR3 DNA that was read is TGTGCCAGCAGTGAAGAGGCGGGTCGCACAGATACG. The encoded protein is CASSEEAGRTDT. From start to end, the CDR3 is CASSEEAGRTDTQYF.

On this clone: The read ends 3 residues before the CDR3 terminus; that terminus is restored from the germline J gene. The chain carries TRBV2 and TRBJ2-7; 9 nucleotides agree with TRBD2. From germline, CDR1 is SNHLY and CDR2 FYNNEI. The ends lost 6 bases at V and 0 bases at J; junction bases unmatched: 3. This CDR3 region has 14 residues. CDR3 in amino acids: CASRQTSGSYEQYF. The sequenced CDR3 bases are TGTGCCAGCAGGCAGACTAGCGGCTCCTACGAG.

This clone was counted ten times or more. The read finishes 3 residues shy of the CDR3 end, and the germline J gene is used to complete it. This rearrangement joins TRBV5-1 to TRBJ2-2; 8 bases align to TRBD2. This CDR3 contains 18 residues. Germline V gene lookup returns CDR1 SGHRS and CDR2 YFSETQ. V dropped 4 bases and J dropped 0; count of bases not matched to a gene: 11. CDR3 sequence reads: CASSRGGRVSSNTGELFF. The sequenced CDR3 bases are TGCGCCAGCAGCCGGGGGGGCAGAGTTTCCTCGAACACCGGGGAG.

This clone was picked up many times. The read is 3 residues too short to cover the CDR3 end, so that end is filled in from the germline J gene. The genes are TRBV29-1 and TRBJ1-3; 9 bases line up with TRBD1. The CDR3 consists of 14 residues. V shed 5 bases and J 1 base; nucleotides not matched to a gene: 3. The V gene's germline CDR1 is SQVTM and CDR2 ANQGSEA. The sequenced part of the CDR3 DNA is TGCAGCGTTTCGGGACAGGGATCTGGAAACACC. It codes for CSVSGQGSGNT. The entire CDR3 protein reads CSVSGQGSGNTIYF.